This TCR beta chain was captured in a study of cytomegalovirus exposure and HLA in healthy donors. Whole-study results and caveats: Accurate HLA-A and HLA-B prediction from TCR beta sequences was reported for most subjects. Cytomegalovirus-associated status was assigned to approximately 160 TCR beta chains. Associated with HLA alleles at 0.05 false discovery rate in a later analysis were about 17,000 TCR beta sequences.

As for this clone: Its antigen is not identified.

PCR primers comprised 60 Vbeta and 13 Jbeta primers. TCRdb keeps only in-frame clones here, not all; method: immunoSEQ multiplex PCR. The table records hundreds of thousands of clones, around 80% of them present only once. Germline V CDR1 and CDR2: WNHNN, SYGVQD (reference sequence). The V gene lost 3 bases and the J gene lost 7 bases, with 10 bases spanning the gap. The CDR3 sequence is 12 residues long. The sample taken for sequencing was PBMCs. The origin of this receptor is a man in his forties in good health and CMV-seropositive. This rearrangement joins TRBV10-1 to TRBJ2-7, with D perhaps matching TRBD1 (6 bases). In nucleotides, the CDR3 is TGCGCCAGCAGTGACGGACAGAGGGAGCAGTACGTC. Residues: CASSDGQREQYV.